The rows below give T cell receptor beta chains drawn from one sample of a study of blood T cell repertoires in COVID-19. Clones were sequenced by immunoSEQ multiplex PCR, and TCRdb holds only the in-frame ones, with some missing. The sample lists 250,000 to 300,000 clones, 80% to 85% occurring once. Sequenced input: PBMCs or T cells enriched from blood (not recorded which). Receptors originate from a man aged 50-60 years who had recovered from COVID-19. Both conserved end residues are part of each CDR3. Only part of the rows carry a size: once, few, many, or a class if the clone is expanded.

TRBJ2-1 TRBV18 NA CASSPNRASSYNEQFF
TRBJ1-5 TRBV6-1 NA CASSERTAAGWNQPQHF
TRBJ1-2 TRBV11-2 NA CASSNGPGYGYTF
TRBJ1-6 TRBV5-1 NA CASSPGGTENSPLHF
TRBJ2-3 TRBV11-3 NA CASSLGDYSTDTQYF
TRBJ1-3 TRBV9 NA CASSVGTSGSSGNTIYF
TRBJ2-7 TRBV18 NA CASSLAGTGKNEQYF
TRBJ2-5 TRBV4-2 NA CASSQDTTTDVDETQYF
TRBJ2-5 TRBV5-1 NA CASSQGTQTQETQYF
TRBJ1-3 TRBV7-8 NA CASSLGTTGNTIYF
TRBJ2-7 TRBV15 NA CATSRDPSSYEQYF
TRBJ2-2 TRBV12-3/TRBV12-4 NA CASSTDPTGELFF
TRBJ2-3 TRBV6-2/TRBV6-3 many CASSPRLAGHPSW